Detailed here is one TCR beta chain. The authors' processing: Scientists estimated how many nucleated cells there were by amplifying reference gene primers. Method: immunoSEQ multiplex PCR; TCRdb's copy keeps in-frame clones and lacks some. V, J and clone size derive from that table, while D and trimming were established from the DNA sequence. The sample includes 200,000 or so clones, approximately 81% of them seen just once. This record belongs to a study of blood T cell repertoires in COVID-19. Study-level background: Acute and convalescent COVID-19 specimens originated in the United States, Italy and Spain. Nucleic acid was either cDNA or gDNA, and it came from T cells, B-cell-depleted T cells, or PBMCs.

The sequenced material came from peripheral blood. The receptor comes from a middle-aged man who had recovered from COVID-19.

The CDR3 region is CASVPGGRGGTEAFF. In DNA, the CDR3 is TGTGCCAGCGTACCAGGGGGCAGGGGCGGCACTGAAGCTTTCTTT. The rearrangement joins TRBV27 to TRBJ1-1, with 8 bases that match TRBD1. V shed 8 bases and J 4 bases; nucleotides not matched to a gene: 12. Germline lookup yields CDR1 MNHEY and CDR2 SMNVEV (reference sequence). The CDR3 sequence is 15 residues long.